The text below deals with one T cell receptor beta chain. Its antigen is unknown. TCRdb re-called the 5' RACE reads; every CDR3 protein appears as one record, without DNA. The table counts some 450,000 distinct CDR3 sequences; about 2.4% lies in the top ten. The sample originates from a study of monozygotic twins with inflammatory bowel disease. The CDR3 loop spans 12 amino acids. Germline lookup yields CDR1 LNHDA and CDR2 SQIVND (reference sequence). Phlebotomy per donor yielded a single 2.5 ml blood sample. Overall study results and limits: Since immunosuppressive treatments differed, patient repertoires may have gained added variability. Backing was not found for a single strong signal or clonotype associated with IBD.

This receptor was identified in a human donor with ulcerative colitis or Crohn's disease, or a healthy co-twin of an affected twin (not recorded which). Sequences were obtained from blood. The chain employs TRBV19 and TRBJ2-7. CDR3: CASSFGSSEQYF. Full variable domain (outside the CDR3, taken from reference TRBV19 and TRBJ2-7): DGGITQSPKYLFRKEGQNVTLSCEQNLNHDAMYWYRQDPGQGLRLIYYSQIVNDFQKGDIAEGYSVSREKKESFPLTVTSAQKNPTAFYLCASSFGSSEQYFGPGTRLTVT.